In its sample, the clone carrying this TCR beta chain ranks as medium-sized. TCRdb's table, derived via immunoSEQ multiplex PCR, lists solely in-frame clones and lacks some. This sample has over 8,500 clones; roughly 26% occur once, and the top ten carry about 6.3%. This sample was included in a study of graft-versus-host responses after intestinal transplantation. Overall study: Recipients uniformly received anti-thymocyte globulin induction, followed by tacrolimus and steroids for three to four years.

The CDR3 consists of 15 residues. Findings of the study overall: In recipient marrow, GvH clones were found, and some appeared first in ileum or blood.

Co-plating was performed using about 200,000 CFSE-labeled responder cells and about 200,000 irradiated, violet-dye-labeled stimulator cells. Once the reaction had ended, proliferating CFSE-low CD3+CD4+ and CD3+CD8+ responders were sorted. The sequences come from alloreactive CD8+ T cells from a mixed lymphocyte reaction culture, collected before intestinal transplant. Subset of the sample: CFSE-low proliferating T cells sorted from roughly 6-day pre-transplant mixed lymphocyte reaction (GvH or HvG direction). J is TRBJ1-1 and V is TRBV21-1; TRBD1, the table's D call, lacks a check against the DNA. TRBV21-1 is described as a pseudogene. The source of this sequence is a human patient who received an intestinal transplant. The CDR3 DNA sequence: TGTGCCAGCAGCTCGACAGGGGGAATGAACACTGAAGCTTTCTTT. Residues: CASSSTGGMNTEAFF.